This record looks at one T cell receptor beta chain sequence and its context. The data were taken from a study of blood T cell repertoires in COVID-19. Libraries were prepared by immunoSEQ multiplex PCR; TCRdb keeps only in-frame clonotypes and omits some of them. This sample yields about 310,000 clones, of which roughly 89% are seen a single time; around 10% belongs to the top ten. Germline CDR1 and CDR2: SEHNR and FQNEAQ (reference sequence). Trimming cost V 5 bases and J 8 bases; bases outside gene matches: 10. CDR3 length equals 16 residues. This clonotype was obtained from a young woman who had recovered from COVID-19. J is TRBJ1-6 and V is TRBV7-9; 9 bases are a match to TRBD1. The specimen sequenced was PBMCs or T cells enriched from blood (not recorded which). CDR3 in DNA: TGTGCCAGCAGCAAGGACAGGGGATCCATCTATTCACCCCTCCACTTT. Residues: CASSKDRGSIYSPLHF.